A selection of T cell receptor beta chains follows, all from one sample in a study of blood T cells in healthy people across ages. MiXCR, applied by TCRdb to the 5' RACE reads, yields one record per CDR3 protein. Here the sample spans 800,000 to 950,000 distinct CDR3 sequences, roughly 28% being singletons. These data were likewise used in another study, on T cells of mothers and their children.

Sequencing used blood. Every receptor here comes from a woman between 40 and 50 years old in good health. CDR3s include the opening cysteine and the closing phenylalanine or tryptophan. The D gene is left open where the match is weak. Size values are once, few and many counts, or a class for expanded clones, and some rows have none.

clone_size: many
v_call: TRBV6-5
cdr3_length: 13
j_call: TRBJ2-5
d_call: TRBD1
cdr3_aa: CAARGTGQETQYF
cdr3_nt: TGTGCCGCTAGAGGGACAGGGCAAGAGACCCAGTACTTC

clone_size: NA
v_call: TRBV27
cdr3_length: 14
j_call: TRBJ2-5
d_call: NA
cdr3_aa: CASGGAGRLETQYF
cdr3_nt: TGTGCCAGCGGGGGGGCGGGGAGGCTTGAGACCCAGTACTTC

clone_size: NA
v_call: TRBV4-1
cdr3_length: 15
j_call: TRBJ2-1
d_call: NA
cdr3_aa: CASSQDSGAINEQFF
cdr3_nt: TGCGCCAGCAGCCAAGATTCCGGGGCGATAAATGAGCAGTTCTTC

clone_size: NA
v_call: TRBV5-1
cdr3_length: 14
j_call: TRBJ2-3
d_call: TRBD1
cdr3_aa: CASGDRLSTDTQYF
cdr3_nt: TGCGCCAGCGGGGACAGACTGAGCACAGATACGCAGTATTTT

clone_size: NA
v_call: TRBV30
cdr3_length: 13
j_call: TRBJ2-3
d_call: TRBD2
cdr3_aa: CAWTATSAQAQYF
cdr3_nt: TGTGCCTGGACCGCGACTAGCGCCCAGGCGCAGTATTTT

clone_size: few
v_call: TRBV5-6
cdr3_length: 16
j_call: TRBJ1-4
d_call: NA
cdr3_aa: CASSPREAAANEKLFF
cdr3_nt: TGTGCCAGCAGCCCAAGGGAGGCGGCCGCTAATGAAAAACTGTTTTTT

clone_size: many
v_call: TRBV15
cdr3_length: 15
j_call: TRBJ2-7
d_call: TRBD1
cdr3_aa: CATALAGRGPYEQYF
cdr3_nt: TGTGCCACCGCTCTGGCGGGCAGGGGGCCGTACGAGCAGTACTTC

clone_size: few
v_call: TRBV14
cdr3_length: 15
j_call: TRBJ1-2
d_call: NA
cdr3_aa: CASSPGTNAYYGYTF
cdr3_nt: TGTGCCAGCAGCCCCGGGACAAACGCTTACTATGGCTACACCTTC

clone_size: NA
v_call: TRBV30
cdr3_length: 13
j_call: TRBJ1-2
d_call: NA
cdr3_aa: CAWSEGFGYGYTF
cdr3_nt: TGTGCCTGGAGTGAAGGGTTCGGCTATGGCTACACCTTC

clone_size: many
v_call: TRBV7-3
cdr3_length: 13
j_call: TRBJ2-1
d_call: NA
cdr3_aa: CASSLLRANEQFF
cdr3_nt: TGTGCCAGCAGCTTACTCCGAGCTAATGAGCAGTTCTTC

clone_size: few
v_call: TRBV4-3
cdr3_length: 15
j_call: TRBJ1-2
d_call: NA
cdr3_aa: CASSQEPDSCYGYTF
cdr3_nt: TGCGCCAGCAGCCAGGAACCGGACAGCTGCTATGGCTACACCTTC

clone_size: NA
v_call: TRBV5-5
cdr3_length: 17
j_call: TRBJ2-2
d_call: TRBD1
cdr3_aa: CASLRGEDRGLTGELFF
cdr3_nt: TGTGCCAGCTTGAGAGGGGAGGACAGGGGACTCACCGGGGAGCTGTTTTTT

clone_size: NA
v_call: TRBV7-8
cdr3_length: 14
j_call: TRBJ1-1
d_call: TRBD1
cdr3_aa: CASSPDRGGTEAFF
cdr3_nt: TGTGCCAGCAGTCCCGACAGGGGAGGGACTGAAGCTTTCTTT

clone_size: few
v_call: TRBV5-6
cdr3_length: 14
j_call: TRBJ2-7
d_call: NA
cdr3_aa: CASSLAQRTYEQYF
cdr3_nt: TGTGCCAGCAGCTTGGCTCAGCGGACCTACGAGCAGTACTTC

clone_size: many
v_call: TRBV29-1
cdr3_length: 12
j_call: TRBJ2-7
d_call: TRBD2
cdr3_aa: CSVEGTSAEQYF
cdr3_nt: TGCAGCGTTGAGGGGACTAGCGCCGAGCAGTACTTC

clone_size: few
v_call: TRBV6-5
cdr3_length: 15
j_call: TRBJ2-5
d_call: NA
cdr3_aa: CASSYSAGSHNEQYF
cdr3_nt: TGTGCCAGCAGTTACTCGGCAGGGTCCCACAATGAGCAGTACTTC

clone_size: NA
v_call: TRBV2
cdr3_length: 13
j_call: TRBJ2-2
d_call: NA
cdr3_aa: CATVDGNTGELFF
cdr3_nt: TGTGCCACCGTGGACGGGAACACCGGGGAGCTGTTTTTT

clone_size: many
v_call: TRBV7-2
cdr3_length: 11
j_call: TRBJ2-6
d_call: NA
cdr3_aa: CASSYTDVLTF
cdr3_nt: TGTGCCAGCAGCTATACAGACGTCCTGACTTTC

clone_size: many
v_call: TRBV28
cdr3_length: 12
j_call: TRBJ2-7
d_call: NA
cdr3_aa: CAIRQGSYEQYF
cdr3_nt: TGTGCCATCCGCCAGGGTTCCTACGAGCAGTACTTC

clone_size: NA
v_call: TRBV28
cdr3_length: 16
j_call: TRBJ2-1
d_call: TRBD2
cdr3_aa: CASSFGLAGNYNEQFF
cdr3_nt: TGTGCCAGCAGTTTTGGTCTAGCGGGTAACTACAATGAGCAGTTCTTC

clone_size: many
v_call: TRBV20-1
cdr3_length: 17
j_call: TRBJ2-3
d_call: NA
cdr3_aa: CSARGRDLQLGTDTQYF
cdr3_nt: TGCAGTGCTAGAGGGCGGGACTTACAACTGGGCACAGATACGCAGTATTTT

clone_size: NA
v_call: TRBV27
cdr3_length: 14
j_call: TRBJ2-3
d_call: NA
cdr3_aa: CASSLGPNTDAQYF
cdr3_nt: TGTGCCAGCAGTTTAGGCCCGAACACAGATGCGCAGTATTTT

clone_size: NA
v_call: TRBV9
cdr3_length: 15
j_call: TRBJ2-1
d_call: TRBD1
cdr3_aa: CASSVGDRVGNEQFF
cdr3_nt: TGTGCCAGCAGCGTGGGGGACAGGGTAGGTAATGAGCAGTTCTTC

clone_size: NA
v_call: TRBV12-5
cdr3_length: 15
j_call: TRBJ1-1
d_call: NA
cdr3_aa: CASGLDGGWETEAFF
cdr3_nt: TGTGCTAGTGGTTTGGACGGGGGGTGGGAGACTGAAGCTTTCTTT

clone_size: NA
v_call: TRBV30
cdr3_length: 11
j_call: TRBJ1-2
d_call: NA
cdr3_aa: CAWSGIYGYTF
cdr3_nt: TGTGCCTGGAGTGGGATCTATGGCTACACCTTC

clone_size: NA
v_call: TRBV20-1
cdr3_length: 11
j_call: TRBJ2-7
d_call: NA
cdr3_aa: CSAYGAYEQYF
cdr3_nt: TGCAGTGCTTATGGGGCCTACGAGCAGTACTTC

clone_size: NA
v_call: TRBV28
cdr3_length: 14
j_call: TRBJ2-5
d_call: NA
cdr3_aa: CASTPTRLEETQYF
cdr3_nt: TGTGCCAGCACCCCTACACGGCTAGAAGAGACCCAGTACTTC

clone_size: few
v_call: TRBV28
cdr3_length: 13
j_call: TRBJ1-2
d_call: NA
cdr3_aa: CASTPTVLYGYTF
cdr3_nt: TGTGCCAGCACCCCGACAGTACTATATGGCTACACCTTC

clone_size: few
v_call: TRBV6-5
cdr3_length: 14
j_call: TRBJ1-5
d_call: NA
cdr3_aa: CASSLNIRNQPQHF
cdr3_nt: TGTGCCAGCAGTTTGAATATTCGCAATCAGCCCCAGCATTTT

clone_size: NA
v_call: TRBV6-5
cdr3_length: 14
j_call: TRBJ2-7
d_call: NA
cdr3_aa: CASRILGTGNEQYF
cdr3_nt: TGTGCCAGCAGAATACTAGGCACCGGTAACGAGCAGTACTTC

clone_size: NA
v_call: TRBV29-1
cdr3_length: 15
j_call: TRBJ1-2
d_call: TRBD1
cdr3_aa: CSATIGDRRVYSYTF
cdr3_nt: TGCAGCGCCACAATCGGGGACAGGAGGGTCTATAGCTACACCTTC

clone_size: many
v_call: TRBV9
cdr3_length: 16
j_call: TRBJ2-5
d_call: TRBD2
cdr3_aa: CASSVAAGGHQETQYF
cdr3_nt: TGTGCCAGCAGCGTAGCTGCGGGGGGGCACCAAGAGACCCAGTACTTC

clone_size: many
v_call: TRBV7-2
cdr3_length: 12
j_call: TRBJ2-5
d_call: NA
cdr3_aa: CASSSTRETQYF
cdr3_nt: TGTGCCAGCTCCTCCACCCGGGAGACCCAGTACTTC

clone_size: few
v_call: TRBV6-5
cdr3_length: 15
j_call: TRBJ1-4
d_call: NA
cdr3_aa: CASSYRRTGTEKLFF
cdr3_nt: TGTGCCAGCAGTTACCGACGAACGGGAACTGAAAAACTGTTTTTT

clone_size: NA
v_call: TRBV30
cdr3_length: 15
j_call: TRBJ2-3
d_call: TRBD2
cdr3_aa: CAWSASRGGSDTQYF
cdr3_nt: TGTGCCTGGAGTGCCTCGCGGGGGGGTTCGGATACGCAGTATTTT

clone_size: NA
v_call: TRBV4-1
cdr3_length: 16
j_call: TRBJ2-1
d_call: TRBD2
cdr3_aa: CASSQASGGAYNGQFF
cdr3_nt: TGCGCCAGCAGCCAGGCTAGCGGGGGGGCTTACAATGGGCAGTTCTTC

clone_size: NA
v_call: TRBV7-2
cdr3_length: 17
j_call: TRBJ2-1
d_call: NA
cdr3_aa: CASSSLTRALSYNGQFF
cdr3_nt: TGTGCCAGCAGCTCCTTGACTAGGGCTCTATCCTACAATGGGCAGTTCTTC

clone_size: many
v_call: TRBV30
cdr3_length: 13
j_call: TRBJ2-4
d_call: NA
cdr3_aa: CAWSAGDWDIQYF
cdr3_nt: TGTGCCTGGAGTGCAGGGGATTGGGACATTCAGTACTTC

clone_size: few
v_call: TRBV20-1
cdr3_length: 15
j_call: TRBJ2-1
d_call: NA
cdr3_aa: CSASRYRTLHNEQFF
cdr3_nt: TGCAGTGCTTCTAGATACCGGACTCTTCACAATGAGCAGTTCTTC

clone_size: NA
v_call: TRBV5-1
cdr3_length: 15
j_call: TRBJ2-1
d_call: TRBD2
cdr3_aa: CASSPGLADVNEQFF
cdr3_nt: TGCGCCAGCAGCCCCGGACTAGCGGACGTCAATGAGCAGTTCTTC

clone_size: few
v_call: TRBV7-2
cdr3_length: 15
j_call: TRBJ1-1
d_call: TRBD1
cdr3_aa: CASSIQGVANTEAFF
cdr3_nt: TGTGCCAGCAGCATACAGGGGGTGGCGAACACTGAAGCTTTCTTT